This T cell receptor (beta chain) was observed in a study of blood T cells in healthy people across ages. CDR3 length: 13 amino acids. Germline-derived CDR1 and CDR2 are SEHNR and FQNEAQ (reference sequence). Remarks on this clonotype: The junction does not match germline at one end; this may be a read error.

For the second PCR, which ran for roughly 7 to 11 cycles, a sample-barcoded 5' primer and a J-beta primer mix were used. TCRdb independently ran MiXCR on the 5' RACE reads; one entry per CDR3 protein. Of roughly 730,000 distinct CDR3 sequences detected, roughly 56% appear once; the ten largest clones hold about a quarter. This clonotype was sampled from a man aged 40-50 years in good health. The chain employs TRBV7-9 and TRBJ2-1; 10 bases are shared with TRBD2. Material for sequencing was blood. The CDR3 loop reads CASTLAGGQEQFF. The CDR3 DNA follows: TGTGCCAGCACCTTAGCGGGGGGCCAGGAGCAGTTCTTC.